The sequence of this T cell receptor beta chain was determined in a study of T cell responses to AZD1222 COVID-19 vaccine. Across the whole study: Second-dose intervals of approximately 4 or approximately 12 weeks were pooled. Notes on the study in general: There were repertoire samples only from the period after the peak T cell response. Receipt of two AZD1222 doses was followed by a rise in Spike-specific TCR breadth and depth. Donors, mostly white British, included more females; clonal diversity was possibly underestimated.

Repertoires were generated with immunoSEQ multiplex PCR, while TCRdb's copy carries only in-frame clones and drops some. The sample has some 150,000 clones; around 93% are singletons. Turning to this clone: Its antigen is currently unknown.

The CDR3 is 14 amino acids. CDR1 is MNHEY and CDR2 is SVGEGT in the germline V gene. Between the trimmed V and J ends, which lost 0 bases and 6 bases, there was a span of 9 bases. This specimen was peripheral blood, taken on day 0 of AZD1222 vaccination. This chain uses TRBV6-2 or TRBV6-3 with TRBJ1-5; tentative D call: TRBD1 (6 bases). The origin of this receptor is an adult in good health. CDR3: CASSYSIQGQPQHF. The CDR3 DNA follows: TGTGCCAGCAGTTACTCGATACAGGGTCAGCCCCAGCATTTT.